This T cell receptor beta chain is drawn from a study of chronic HIV infection and antiretroviral therapy. TCRdb reprocessed the 5' RACE reads with MiXCR, giving one entry per CDR3 protein. This sample has roughly 48,000 distinct CDR3 sequences, with about 20% found just once. The sequencing input was peripheral blood. The receptor comes from an adult who had HIV and had not received antiretroviral therapy, or was an uninfected healthy control (not recorded which).

CDR3 coding DNA: TGCAGTGCTGTAATTTTAGCCAAAAACATTCAGTACTTC. Translation gives CSAVILAKNIQYF. This sequence joins TRBV20-1 and TRBJ2-4; D is undetermined. Germline-derived CDR1 and CDR2 are DFQATT and SNEGSKA (reference sequence). Trimming took off 5 bases at V and 0 bases at J, with 8 bases between the two ends. The CDR3 has 13 amino acids.